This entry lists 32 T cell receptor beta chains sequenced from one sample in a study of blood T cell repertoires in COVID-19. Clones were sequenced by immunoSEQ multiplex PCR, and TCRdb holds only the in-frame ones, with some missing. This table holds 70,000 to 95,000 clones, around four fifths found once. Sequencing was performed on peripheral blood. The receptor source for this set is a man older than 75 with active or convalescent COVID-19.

The CDR3 DNA reads as TGTGCCAGCAATCCGGGGGGGAGGGGAACGGCTGGAAACACCATATATTTT. Residues: CASNPGGRGTAGNTIYF. The chain joins TRBV28 to TRBJ1-3; maybe TRBD1 (5 bases). The ends were cut back, 7 bases at V and 2 bases at J, with 21 bases in the middle. This CDR3 contains 17 residues. Germline V gene sequence: CDR1 MDHEN, CDR2 SYDVKM.

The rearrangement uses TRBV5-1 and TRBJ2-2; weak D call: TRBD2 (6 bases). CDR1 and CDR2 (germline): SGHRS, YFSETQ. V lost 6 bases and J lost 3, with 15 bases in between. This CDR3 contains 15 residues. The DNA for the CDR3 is TGCGCCAGCACCGCACTAGCTACGGACACCGGGGAGCTGTTTTTT. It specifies CASTALATDTGELFF.

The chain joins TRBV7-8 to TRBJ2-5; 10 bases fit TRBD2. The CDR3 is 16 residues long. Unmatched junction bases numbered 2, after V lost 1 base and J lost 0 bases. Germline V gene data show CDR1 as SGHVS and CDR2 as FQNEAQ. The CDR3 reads CASSLDSGGNQETQYF. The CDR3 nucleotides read TGTGCCAGCAGCTTAGATAGCGGGGGGAACCAAGAGACCCAGTACTTC.

CDR3 sequence reads: CASSSNPGGRAKNIQYF. The CDR3 region has the DNA TGTGCCAGCAGTTCTAACCCGGGAGGCCGAGCCAAAAACATTCAGTACTTC. The V and J genes are TRBV28 and TRBJ2-4, with 7 nucleotides matching TRBD2. V was pared by 4 bases and J by 0 bases, with 9 bases of the junction left unmatched. CDR1 and CDR2 from the germline V gene are MDHEN and SYDVKM. This CDR3 spans 17 amino acids.

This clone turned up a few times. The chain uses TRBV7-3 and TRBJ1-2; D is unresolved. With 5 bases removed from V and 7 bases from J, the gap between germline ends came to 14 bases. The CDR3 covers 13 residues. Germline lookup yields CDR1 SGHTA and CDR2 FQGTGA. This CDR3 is CASSPRPEGGYTF. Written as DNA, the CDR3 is TGTGCCAGCAGCCCTCGACCCGAGGGTGGCTACACCTTC.

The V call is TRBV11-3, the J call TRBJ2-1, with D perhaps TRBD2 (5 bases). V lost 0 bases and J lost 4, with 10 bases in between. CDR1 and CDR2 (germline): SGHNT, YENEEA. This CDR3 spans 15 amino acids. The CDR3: CASSLDGAEYNEQFF. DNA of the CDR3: TGTGCCAGCAGCTTAGATGGAGCGGAGTACAATGAGCAGTTCTTC.

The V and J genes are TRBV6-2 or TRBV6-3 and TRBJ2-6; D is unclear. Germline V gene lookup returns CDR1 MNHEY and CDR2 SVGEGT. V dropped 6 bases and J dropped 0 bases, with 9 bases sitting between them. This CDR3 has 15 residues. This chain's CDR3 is CASSLVDSGANVLTF. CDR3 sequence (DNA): TGTGCCAGCAGCCTAGTAGACTCTGGGGCCAACGTCCTGACTTTC.

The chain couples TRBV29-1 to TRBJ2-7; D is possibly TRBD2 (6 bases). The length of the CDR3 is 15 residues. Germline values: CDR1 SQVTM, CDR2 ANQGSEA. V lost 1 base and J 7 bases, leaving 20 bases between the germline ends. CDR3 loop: CSVEVGAPCGREQYV. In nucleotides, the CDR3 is TGCAGCGTTGAAGTAGGGGCCCCGTGTGGGAGGGAGCAGTACGTC.

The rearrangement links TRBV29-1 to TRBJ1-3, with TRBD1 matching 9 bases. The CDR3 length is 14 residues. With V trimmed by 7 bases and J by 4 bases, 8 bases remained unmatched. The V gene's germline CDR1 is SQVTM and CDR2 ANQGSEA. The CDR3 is CSAGTGWVGNTIYF. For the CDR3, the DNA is TGCAGCGCTGGGACAGGGTGGGTCGGAAACACCATATATTTT. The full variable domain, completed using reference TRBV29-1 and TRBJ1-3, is SAVISQKPSRDICQRGTSLTIQCQVDSQVTMMFWYRQQPGQSLTLIATANQGSEATYESGFVIDKFPISRPNLTFSTLTVSNMSPEDSSIYLCSAGTGWVGNTIYFGEGSWLTVV.

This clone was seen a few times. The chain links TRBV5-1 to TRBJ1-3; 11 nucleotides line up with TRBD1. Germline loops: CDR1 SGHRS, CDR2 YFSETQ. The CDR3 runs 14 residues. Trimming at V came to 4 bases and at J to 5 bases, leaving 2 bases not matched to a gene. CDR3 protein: CASSLDRGRNTIYF. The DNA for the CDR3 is TGCGCCAGCAGCCTGGACAGGGGGCGAAACACCATATATTTT.

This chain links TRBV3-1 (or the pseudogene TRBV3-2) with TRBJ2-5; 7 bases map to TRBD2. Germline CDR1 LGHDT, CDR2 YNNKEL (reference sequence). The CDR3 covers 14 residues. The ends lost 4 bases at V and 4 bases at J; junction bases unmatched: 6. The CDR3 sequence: CASSLRGDGETQYF. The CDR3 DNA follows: TGTGCCAGCAGCCTTCGGGGGGACGGAGAGACCCAGTACTTC.

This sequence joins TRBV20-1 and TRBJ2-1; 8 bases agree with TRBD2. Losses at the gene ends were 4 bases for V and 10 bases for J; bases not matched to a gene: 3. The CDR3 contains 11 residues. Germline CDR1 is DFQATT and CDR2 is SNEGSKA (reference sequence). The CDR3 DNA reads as TGCAGTGCTAAGCGACTAGCGGAGCAGTTCTTC. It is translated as CSAKRLAEQFF.

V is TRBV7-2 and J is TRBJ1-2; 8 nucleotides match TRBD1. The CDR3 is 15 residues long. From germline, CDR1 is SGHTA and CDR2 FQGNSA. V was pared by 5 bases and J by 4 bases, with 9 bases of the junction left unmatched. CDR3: CASSMGRGLSYGYTF. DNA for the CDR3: TGTGCCAGCAGCATGGGCAGGGGGCTTAGCTATGGCTACACCTTC. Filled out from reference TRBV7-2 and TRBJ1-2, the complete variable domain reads GAGVSQSPSNKVTEKGKDVELRCDPISGHTALYWYRQSLGQGLEFLIYFQGNSAPDKSGLPSDRFSAERTGGSVSTLTIQRTQQEDSAVYLCASSMGRGLSYGYTFGSGTRLTVV.

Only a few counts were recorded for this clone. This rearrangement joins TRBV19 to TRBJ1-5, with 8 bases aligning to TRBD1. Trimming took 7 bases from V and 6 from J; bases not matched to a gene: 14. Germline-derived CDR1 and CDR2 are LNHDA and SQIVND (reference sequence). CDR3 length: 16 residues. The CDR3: CASTGPGQAASQPQHF. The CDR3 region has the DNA TGTGCCAGTACCGGGCCGGGACAGGCCGCCTCTCAGCCCCAGCATTTT.

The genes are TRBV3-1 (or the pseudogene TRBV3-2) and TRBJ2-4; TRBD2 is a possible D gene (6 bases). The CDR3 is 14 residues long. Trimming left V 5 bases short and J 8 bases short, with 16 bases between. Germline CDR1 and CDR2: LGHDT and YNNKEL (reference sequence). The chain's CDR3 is CASSRRGPGDIQYF. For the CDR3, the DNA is TGTGCCAGCAGCAGGCGGGGCCCGGGAGACATTCAGTACTTC.

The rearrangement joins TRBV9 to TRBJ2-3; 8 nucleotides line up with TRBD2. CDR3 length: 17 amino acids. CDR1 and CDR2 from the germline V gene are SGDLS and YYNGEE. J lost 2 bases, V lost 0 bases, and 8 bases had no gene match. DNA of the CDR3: TGTGCCAGCAGCGTAGTGGGTAGCGGGGCCTCCACAGATACGCAGTATTTT. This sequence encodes CASSVVGSGASTDTQYF.

CDR3 coding DNA: TGTGCCAGCTCACCATTAGTAGAAACAGATACGCAGTATTTT. It translates to CASSPLVETDTQYF. The gene calls are TRBV18 and TRBJ2-3; no reliable D call. Germline values: CDR1 KGHSH, CDR2 LQKENI. The CDR3 is 14 residues long. The germline V and J ends were trimmed by 2 bases and 3 bases, with 9 bases remaining between them.

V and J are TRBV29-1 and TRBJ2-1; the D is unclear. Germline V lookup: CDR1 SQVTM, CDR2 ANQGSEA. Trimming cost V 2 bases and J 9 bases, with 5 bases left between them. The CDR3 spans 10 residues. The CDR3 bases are TGCAGCGTTGAAACGGGTGAGCAGTTCTTC. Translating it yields CSVETGEQFF.

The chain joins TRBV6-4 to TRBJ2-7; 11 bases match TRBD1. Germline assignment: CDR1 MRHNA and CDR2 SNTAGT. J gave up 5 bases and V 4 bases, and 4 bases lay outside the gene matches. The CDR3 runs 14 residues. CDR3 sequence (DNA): TGTGCCAGCAGTGCCCGGGACAGGGGGGACGAGCAGTACGTC. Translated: CASSARDRGDEQYV.

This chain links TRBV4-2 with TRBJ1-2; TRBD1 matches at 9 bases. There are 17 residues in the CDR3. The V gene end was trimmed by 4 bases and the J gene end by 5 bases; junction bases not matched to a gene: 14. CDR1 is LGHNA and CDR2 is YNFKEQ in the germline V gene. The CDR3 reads CASSLVTGGPLGYGYTF. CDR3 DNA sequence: TGTGCCAGCAGCCTCGTGACAGGGGGACCGCTGGGGTATGGCTACACCTTC.

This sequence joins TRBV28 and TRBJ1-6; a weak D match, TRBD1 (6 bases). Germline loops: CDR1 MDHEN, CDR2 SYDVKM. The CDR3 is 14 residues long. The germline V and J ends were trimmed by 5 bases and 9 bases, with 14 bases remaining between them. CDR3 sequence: CASSLDGGSSPLHF. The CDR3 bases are TGTGCCAGCAGTCTCGATGGGGGCTCTTCACCCCTCCACTTT. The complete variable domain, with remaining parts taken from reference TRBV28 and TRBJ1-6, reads DVKVTQSSRYLVKRTGEKVFLECVQDMDHENMFWYRQDPGLGLRLIYFSYDVKMKEKGDIPEGYSVSREKKERFSLILESASTNQTSMYLCASSLDGGSSPLHFGNGTRLTVT.

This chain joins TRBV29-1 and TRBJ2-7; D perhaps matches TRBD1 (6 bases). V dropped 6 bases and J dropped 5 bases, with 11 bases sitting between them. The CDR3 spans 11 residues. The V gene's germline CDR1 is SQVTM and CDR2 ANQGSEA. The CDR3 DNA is TGCAGCGTACACAGGGCCCACGAGCAGTACGTC. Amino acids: CSVHRAHEQYV.

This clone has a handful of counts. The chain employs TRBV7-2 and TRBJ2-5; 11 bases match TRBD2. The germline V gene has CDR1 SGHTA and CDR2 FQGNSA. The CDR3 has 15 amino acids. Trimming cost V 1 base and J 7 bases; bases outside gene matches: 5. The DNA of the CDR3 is TGTGCCAGCAGCTTAGGGCTAGCGGGGGGAGTGACCCAGTACTTC. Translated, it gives CASSLGLAGGVTQYF.

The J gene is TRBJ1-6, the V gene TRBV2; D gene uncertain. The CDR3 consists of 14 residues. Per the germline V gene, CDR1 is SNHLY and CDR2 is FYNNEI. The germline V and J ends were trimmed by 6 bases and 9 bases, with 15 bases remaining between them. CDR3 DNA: TGTGCCAGCAGCCCTCAGTTTTCTGGTTCACCCCTCCACTTT. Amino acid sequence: CASSPQFSGSPLHF.

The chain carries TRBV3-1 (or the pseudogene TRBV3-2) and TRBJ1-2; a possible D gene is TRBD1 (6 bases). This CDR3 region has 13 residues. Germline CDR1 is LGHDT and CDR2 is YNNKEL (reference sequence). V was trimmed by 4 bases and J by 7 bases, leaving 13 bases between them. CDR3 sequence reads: CASSLAGARGYTF. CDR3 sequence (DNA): TGTGCCAGCAGCCTGGCGGGGGCGCGTGGCTACACCTTC.

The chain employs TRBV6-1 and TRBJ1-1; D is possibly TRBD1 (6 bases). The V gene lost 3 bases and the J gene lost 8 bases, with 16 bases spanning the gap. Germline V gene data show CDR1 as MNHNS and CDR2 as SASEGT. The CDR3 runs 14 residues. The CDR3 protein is CASSDFNRGAEAFF. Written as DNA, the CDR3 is TGTGCCAGCAGTGATTTTAACCGGGGGGCCGAAGCTTTCTTT.

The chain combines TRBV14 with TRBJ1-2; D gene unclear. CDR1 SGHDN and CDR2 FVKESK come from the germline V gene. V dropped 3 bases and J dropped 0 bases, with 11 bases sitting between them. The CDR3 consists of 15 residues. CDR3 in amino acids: CASSQSQVTNYGYTF. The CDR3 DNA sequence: TGTGCCAGCAGCCAGTCGCAGGTTACTAACTATGGCTACACCTTC.

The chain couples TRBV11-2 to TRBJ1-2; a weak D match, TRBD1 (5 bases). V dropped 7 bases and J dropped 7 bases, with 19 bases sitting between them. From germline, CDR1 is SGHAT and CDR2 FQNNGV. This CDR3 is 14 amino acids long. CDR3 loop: CASTPPRGRGGYTF. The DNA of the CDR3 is TGTGCCAGCACCCCACCGCGGGGTAGGGGTGGCTACACCTTC.

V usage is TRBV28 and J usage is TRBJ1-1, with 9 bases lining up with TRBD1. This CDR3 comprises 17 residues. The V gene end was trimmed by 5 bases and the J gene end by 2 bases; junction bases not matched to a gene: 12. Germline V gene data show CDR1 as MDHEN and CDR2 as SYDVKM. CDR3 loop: CASSHPPRTGVNTEAFF. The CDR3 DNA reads TGTGCCAGCAGTCACCCCCCCCGGACAGGGGTTAACACTGAAGCTTTCTTT.

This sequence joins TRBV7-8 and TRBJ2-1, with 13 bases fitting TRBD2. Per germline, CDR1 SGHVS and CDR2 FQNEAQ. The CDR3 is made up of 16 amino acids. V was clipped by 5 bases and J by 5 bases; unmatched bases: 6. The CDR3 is CASSQRGLAGNNEQFF. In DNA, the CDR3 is TGTGCCAGCAGCCAAAGGGGACTAGCGGGAAACAATGAGCAGTTCTTC.

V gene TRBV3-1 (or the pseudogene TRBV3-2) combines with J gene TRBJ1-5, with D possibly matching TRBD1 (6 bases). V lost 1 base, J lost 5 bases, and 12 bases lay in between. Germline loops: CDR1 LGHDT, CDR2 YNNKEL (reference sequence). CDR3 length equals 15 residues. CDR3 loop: CASSQARDTHQPQHF. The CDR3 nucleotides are TGTGCCAGCAGCCAAGCCCGGGACACCCATCAGCCCCAGCATTTT.

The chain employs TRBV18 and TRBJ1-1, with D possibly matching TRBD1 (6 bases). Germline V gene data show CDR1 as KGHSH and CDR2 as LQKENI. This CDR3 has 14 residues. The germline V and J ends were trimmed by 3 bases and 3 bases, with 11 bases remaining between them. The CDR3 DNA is TGTGCCAGCTCACCTAGGGACACCTACACTGAAGCTTTCTTT. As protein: CASSPRDTYTEAFF.